The T cell receptor beta chain described here comes from a study of human T cells and chemical hapten exposure. In the study overall: Donors were sensitized with 2% DPC on the upper inner arm. The cohort included alopecia areata under or over 50% scalp, totalis and universalis.

Each CDR3 protein gets one entry after TCRdb re-called the RACE reads with MiXCR. The sample lists 69,000 or so distinct CDR3 sequences; 10% to 13% were seen once. This clonotype was detected many times. Its antigen is unknown. At one end the junction does not follow the germline gene, possibly because of a read error. This sample's time point: patch test 2, 6 weeks after DPC sensitization. As for treatment: therapeutic diphenylcyclopropenone sensitization with weekly scalp DPC. The donor pool consisted of alopecia patients aged 18 to 70 years, considered suitable for DPC. General study points: No shift was seen in TCRs above 1 in 1000 frequency with DPC sensitization.

The receptor's source is a woman aged 45-65 years with alopecia areata. Some clones in this sample may be carry-over from other donors' samples. Specimen: whole blood, collected in connection with sensitization to the hapten diphenylcyclopropenone (DPC).

The CDR3 reads CASSLQQNTEAFF. The CDR3 DNA reads TGTGCTAGCAGCCTGCAGCAGAACACTGAAGCTTTCTTT. The rearrangement joins TRBV7-7 to TRBJ1-1, with D hard to call. Germline-derived CDR1 and CDR2 are SSHAT and FNYEAQ (reference sequence). The CDR3 is 13 residues long.